This T cell receptor (beta chain) derives from a study of blood T cells in healthy people across ages. Study-wide points: Unsorted PBMCs prevented conclusive naive versus antigen-experienced comparison.

Germline V gene lookup returns CDR1 SGDLS and CDR2 YYNGEE. V lost 3 bases to trimming and J lost 1 base, with 15 bases between them. The CDR3 is 16 amino acids. A second PCR, run for roughly 6 to 11 cycles, used a sample-barcoded 5' primer plus a J-beta primer mix. TCRdb fed the 5' RACE reads into MiXCR, producing one record per CDR3 protein. The repertoire consists of about 720,000 distinct CDR3 sequences, with about a fifth occurring once and the leading ten covering 22%. This clonotype was detected a few times. Antigen specificity is unknown. Sequencing was performed on blood. The chain is built from TRBV9 and TRBJ2-3, with a tentative D call TRBD2 (6 bases). The TCR was taken from a man in his 70s in good health. The CDR3 DNA reads as TGTGCCAGCAGCGGTCGCGGCGGGGACCGCACAGATACGCAGTATTTT. Protein product: CASSGRGGDRTDTQYF. Supplemented by reference TRBV9 and TRBJ2-3, the full variable domain reads DSGVTQTPKHLITATGQRVTLRCSPRSGDLSVYWYQQSLDQGLQFLIQYYNGEERAKGNILERFSAQQFPDLHSELNLSSLELGDSALYFCASSGRGGDRTDTQYFGPGTRLTVL.